This T cell receptor beta chain came from a study of T cell clones after liver transplantation. Study overall: HCV positivity affected three of eight recipients; the rest lacked autoimmune or viral indications.

Data came from immunoSEQ multiplex PCR; TCRdb stores just in-frame clones and leaves some out. The sample has tens of thousands of clones; 84% are singletons. This CDR3 region has 12 residues. V lost 5 bases, J lost 1 base, and 4 bases lay in between. Looked up from germline, CDR1 is SEHNR and CDR2 is FQNEAQ (reference sequence). This rearrangement joins TRBV7-9 to TRBJ2-3; D remains unclear. The receptor comes from a human donor who received a liver transplant. Sequenced material: CD4+ T cells from blood, taken before liver transplant. CDR3 region: CASSRGTDTQYF. The CDR3 nucleotides are TGTGCCAGCAGCCGGGGCACAGATACGCAGTATTTT.